This is a list of T cell receptor beta chains from one sample in a study of a mutant IDH1 vaccine in newly diagnosed glioma. Some clones are missing from TCRdb's copy, which holds only in-frame ones; the method was immunoSEQ multiplex PCR. The table has around 46,000 clones, just under 80% seen once; the top ten hold about 5.2%. These receptors' targets are unknown. The specimen comprised PBMCs, sampled from a glioma patient whose treatment included an IDH1 peptide vaccine. Receptor source: a middle-aged man with glioma. Both conserved end residues are part of each CDR3. Each record gives: CDR3 protein, CDR3 DNA, CDR3 length, clone size, V gene, D gene, J gene. A D gene is named only where the DNA matches it firmly. The size of a clone is reported for some rows only, either as once, few or many, or as a class for expanded clones.

CDR3aa: CASTVGQSRIYGYTF
CDR3nt: TGTGCCAGCACAGTCGGACAATCGAGGATCTATGGCTACACCTTC
len: 15
abundance: many
v_gene: TRBV2
d_gene: .
j_gene: TRBJ1-2

CDR3aa: CASSEGGLLPGYTF
CDR3nt: TGTGCCAGCAGTGAAGGCGGGCTCCTACCAGGCTACACCTTC
len: 14
abundance: .
v_gene: TRBV6-1
d_gene: .
j_gene: TRBJ1-2

CDR3aa: CASRRDRMNTGELFF
CDR3nt: TGTGCCAGTAGACGGGACAGGATGAACACCGGGGAGCTGTTTTTT
len: 15
abundance: .
v_gene: TRBV19
d_gene: TRBD1
j_gene: TRBJ2-2

CDR3aa: CASQDRPNSYEQYF
CDR3nt: TGTGCCAGCCAAGATAGGCCCAACTCCTACGAGCAGTACTTC
len: 14
abundance: .
v_gene: TRBV27
d_gene: .
j_gene: TRBJ2-7

CDR3aa: CASSVGVSSYEQYF
CDR3nt: TGTGCCAGCAGCGTAGGGGTCAGCTCCTACGAGCAGTACTTC
len: 14
abundance: .
v_gene: TRBV9
d_gene: .
j_gene: TRBJ2-7

CDR3aa: CARGQKNTEAFF
CDR3nt: TGTGCCAGGGGACAGAAGAACACTGAAGCTTTCTTT
len: 12
abundance: few
v_gene: TRBV2
d_gene: TRBD1
j_gene: TRBJ1-1

CDR3aa: CASLDRGRGQPQHF
CDR3nt: TGTGCCAGCCTGGACAGGGGGCGGGGGCAGCCCCAGCATTTT
len: 14
abundance: .
v_gene: TRBV9
d_gene: TRBD1
j_gene: TRBJ1-5

CDR3aa: CASLPGADSPLHF
CDR3nt: TGTGCCAGCCTTCCTGGAGCGGATTCACCCCTCCACTTT
len: 13
abundance: .
v_gene: TRBV21-1
d_gene: .
j_gene: TRBJ1-6

CDR3aa: CASSEARGMNTEAFF
CDR3nt: TGTGCCAGCAGTGAAGCTCGGGGCATGAACACTGAAGCTTTCTTT
len: 15
abundance: .
v_gene: TRBV25-1
d_gene: .
j_gene: TRBJ1-1

CDR3aa: CASSQDSTETQYF
CDR3nt: TGCGCCAGCAGCCAAGATTCGACGGAGACCCAGTACTTC
len: 13
abundance: .
v_gene: TRBV4-3
d_gene: .
j_gene: TRBJ2-5

CDR3aa: CASSLASGVDSPLHF
CDR3nt: TGTGCCAGCAGCTTAGCGTCAGGGGTTGATTCACCCCTCCACTTT
len: 15
abundance: .
v_gene: TRBV7-8
d_gene: .
j_gene: TRBJ1-6

CDR3aa: CASSLGAGGNQPQHF
CDR3nt: TGTGCCAGCAGCTTAGGAGCGGGGGGCAATCAGCCCCAGCATTTT
len: 15
abundance: few
v_gene: TRBV7-9
d_gene: .
j_gene: TRBJ1-5

CDR3aa: CASSYPWQGTQDEQYF
CDR3nt: TGTGCCAGCAGCTATCCTTGGCAGGGGACCCAGGACGAGCAGTACTTC
len: 16
abundance: once
v_gene: TRBV7-8
d_gene: .
j_gene: TRBJ2-7

CDR3aa: CASSVVQGKAFF
CDR3nt: TGTGCCAGCAGTGTCGTACAGGGGAAAGCTTTCTTT
len: 12
abundance: medium-sized
v_gene: TRBV2
d_gene: TRBD1
j_gene: TRBJ1-1

CDR3aa: CASSPLTGMNTEAFF
CDR3nt: TGTGCCAGCAGCCCCCTGACAGGGATGAACACTGAAGCTTTCTTT
len: 15
abundance: .
v_gene: TRBV9
d_gene: TRBD1
j_gene: TRBJ1-1

CDR3aa: CASSLDRDTEAFF
CDR3nt: TGTGCCAGCAGTTTGGACAGGGACACTGAAGCTTTCTTT
len: 13
abundance: .
v_gene: TRBV6-1
d_gene: TRBD1
j_gene: TRBJ1-1

CDR3aa: CARQIVPGELFF
CDR3nt: TGCGCCAGACAAATAGTCCCCGGGGAGCTGTTTTTT
len: 12
abundance: .
v_gene: TRBV5-1
d_gene: .
j_gene: TRBJ2-2

CDR3aa: CSLSLGNTIYF
CDR3nt: TGCAGCCTAAGCCTGGGGAACACCATATATTTT
len: 11
abundance: .
v_gene: TRBV20-1
d_gene: .
j_gene: TRBJ1-3

CDR3aa: CASSEGDRGAQYF
CDR3nt: TGTGCCAGCAGTGAAGGGGACCGGGGGGCGCAGTATTTT
len: 13
abundance: once
v_gene: TRBV25-1
d_gene: TRBD2
j_gene: TRBJ2-3

CDR3aa: CASRPWTGSMNTEAFF
CDR3nt: TGTGCCAGTAGGCCGTGGACGGGCTCGATGAACACTGAAGCTTTCTTT
len: 16
abundance: few
v_gene: TRBV19
d_gene: .
j_gene: TRBJ1-1

CDR3aa: CASSQAGTGYNEQFF
CDR3nt: TGCGCCAGCAGCCAAGCCGGGACAGGTTACAATGAGCAGTTCTTC
len: 15
abundance: .
v_gene: TRBV4-1
d_gene: TRBD1
j_gene: TRBJ2-1

CDR3aa: CASSLVGSGNEQFF
CDR3nt: TGTGCCAGCAGCTTGGTAGGCTCCGGCAATGAGCAGTTCTTC
len: 14
abundance: .
v_gene: TRBV5-6
d_gene: .
j_gene: TRBJ2-1

CDR3aa: CASRYREQPQHF
CDR3nt: TGTGCCAGCAGATACAGGGAACAGCCCCAGCATTTT
len: 12
abundance: .
v_gene: TRBV6-1
d_gene: .
j_gene: TRBJ1-5

CDR3aa: CASSGRGSYGYTF
CDR3nt: TGTGCCAGCAGTGGGCGGGGGTCCTATGGCTACACCTTC
len: 13
abundance: .
v_gene: TRBV6-1
d_gene: .
j_gene: TRBJ1-2

CDR3aa: CASSIPAGYGYTF
CDR3nt: TGTGCCAGTAGTATCCCTGCAGGGTATGGCTACACCTTC
len: 13
abundance: few
v_gene: TRBV19
d_gene: .
j_gene: TRBJ1-2

CDR3aa: CASSPGRVATNEKLFF
CDR3nt: TGTGCCAGCTCACCCGGACGGGTTGCAACTAATGAAAAACTGTTTTTT
len: 16
abundance: .
v_gene: TRBV18
d_gene: .
j_gene: TRBJ1-4

CDR3aa: CASSSGQGHGELFF
CDR3nt: TGTGCCAGCAGCTCGGGACAGGGGCACGGGGAGCTGTTTTTT
len: 14
abundance: once
v_gene: TRBV5-5
d_gene: TRBD1
j_gene: TRBJ2-2

CDR3aa: CASSRGGYTF
CDR3nt: TGTGCTAGTTCGCGAGGGGGCTACACCTTC
len: 10
abundance: .
v_gene: TRBV12-5
d_gene: .
j_gene: TRBJ1-2

CDR3aa: CASSFQGSNEQFF
CDR3nt: TGTGCCAGTAGTTTCCAGGGGTCGAATGAGCAGTTCTTC
len: 13
abundance: .
v_gene: TRBV19
d_gene: .
j_gene: TRBJ2-1

CDR3aa: CASSLDGAFYGYTF
CDR3nt: TGTGCCAGCAGCTTGGATGGGGCCTTCTATGGCTACACCTTC
len: 14
abundance: .
v_gene: TRBV5-4
d_gene: .
j_gene: TRBJ1-2

CDR3aa: CASNLGAGAANEQFF
CDR3nt: TGTGCCAGCAACCTGGGGGCGGGGGCCGCCAATGAGCAGTTCTTC
len: 15
abundance: .
v_gene: TRBV2
d_gene: .
j_gene: TRBJ2-1

CDR3aa: CASSEEEVYSPLHF
CDR3nt: TGTGCCAGCAGTGAAGAGGAAGTCTATTCACCCCTCCACTTT
len: 14
abundance: .
v_gene: TRBV2
d_gene: .
j_gene: TRBJ1-6

CDR3aa: CSVGEGSYEQYF
CDR3nt: TGCAGCGTTGGAGAGGGCTCCTACGAGCAGTACTTC
len: 12
abundance: .
v_gene: TRBV29-1
d_gene: .
j_gene: TRBJ2-7

CDR3aa: CASSSAGANADTQYF
CDR3nt: TGTGCCAGCAGTTCTGCAGGGGCTAATGCAGATACGCAGTATTTT
len: 15
abundance: .
v_gene: TRBV6-6
d_gene: .
j_gene: TRBJ2-3

CDR3aa: CASSLGLQLSYEQYF
CDR3nt: TGTGCCAGCAGCTTAGGTTTACAGCTCTCCTACGAGCAGTACTTC
len: 15
abundance: .
v_gene: TRBV7-2
d_gene: .
j_gene: TRBJ2-7

CDR3aa: CASSYSDRVHDYGYTF
CDR3nt: TGTGCCAGCAGTTACTCAGACAGGGTCCATGACTATGGCTACACCTTC
len: 16
abundance: .
v_gene: TRBV6-6
d_gene: TRBD1
j_gene: TRBJ1-2

CDR3aa: CASSLIRGGTETQYF
CDR3nt: TGTGCCAGCAGCCTCATTCGGGGGGGTACAGAGACCCAGTACTTC
len: 15
abundance: .
v_gene: TRBV14
d_gene: TRBD2
j_gene: TRBJ2-5